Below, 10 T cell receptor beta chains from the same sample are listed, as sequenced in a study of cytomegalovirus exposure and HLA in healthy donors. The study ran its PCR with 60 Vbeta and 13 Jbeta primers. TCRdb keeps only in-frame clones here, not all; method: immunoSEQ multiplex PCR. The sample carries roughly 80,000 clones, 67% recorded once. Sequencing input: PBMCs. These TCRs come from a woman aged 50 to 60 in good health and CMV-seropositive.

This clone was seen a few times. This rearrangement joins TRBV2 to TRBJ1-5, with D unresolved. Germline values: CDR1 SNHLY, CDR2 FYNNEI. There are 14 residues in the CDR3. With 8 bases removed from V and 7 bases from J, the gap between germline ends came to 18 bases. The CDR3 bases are TGTGCCAGCTTCCCCTTAGGTCCGGAGCAGCCCCAGCATTTT. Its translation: CASFPLGPEQPQHF.

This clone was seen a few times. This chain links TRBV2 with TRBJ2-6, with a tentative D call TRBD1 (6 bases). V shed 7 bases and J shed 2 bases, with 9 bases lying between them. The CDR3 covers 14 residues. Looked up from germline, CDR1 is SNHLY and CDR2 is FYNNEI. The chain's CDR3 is CASNPGAGANVLTF. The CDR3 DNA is TGTGCCAGCAATCCAGGGGCTGGGGCCAACGTCCTGACTTTC.

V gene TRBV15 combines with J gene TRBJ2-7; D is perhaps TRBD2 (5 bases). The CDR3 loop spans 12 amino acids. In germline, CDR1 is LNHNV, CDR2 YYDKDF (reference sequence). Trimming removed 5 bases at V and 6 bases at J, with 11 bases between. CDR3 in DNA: TGTGCCACCAGCGGGGAGTACCTCGAGCAGTACTTC. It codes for CATSGEYLEQYF.

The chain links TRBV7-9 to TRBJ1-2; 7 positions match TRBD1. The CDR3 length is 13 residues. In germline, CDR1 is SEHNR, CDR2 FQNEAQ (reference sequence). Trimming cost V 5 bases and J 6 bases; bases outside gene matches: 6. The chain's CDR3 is CASSPTGVHGYTF. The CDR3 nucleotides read TGTGCCAGCAGCCCCACAGGGGTCCATGGCTACACCTTC.

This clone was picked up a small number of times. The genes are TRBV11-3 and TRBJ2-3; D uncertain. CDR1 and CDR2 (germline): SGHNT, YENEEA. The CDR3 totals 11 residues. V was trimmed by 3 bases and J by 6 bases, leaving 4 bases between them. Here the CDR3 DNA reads TGTGCCAGCAGCTTTTCGGATACGCAGTATTTT. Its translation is CASSFSDTQYF.

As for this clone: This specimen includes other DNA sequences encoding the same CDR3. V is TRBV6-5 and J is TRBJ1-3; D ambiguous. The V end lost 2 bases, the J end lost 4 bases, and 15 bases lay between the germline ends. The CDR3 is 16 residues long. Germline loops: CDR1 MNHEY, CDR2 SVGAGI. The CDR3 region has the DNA TGTGCCAGCAGTTACAGTGGCTTCAGCAGGGGAAACACCATATATTTT. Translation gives CASSYSGFSRGNTIYF.

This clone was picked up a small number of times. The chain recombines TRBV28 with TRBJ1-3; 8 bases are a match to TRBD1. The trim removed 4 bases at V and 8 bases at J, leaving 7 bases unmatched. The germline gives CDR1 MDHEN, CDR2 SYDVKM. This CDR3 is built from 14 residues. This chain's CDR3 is CASSYGRGPDTIYF. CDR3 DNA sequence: TGTGCCAGCAGTTATGGCAGGGGGCCCGACACCATATATTTT.

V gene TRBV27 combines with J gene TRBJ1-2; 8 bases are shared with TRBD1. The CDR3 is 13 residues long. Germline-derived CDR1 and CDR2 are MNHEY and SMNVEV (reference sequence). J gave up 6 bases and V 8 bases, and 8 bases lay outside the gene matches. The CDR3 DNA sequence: TGTGCCAGCGCGGGACAGGCCCTGGATGGCTACACCTTC. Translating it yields CASAGQALDGYTF.

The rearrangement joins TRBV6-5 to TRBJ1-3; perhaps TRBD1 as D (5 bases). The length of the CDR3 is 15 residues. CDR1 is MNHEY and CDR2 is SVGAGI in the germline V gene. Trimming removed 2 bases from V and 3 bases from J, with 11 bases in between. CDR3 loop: CASSYGGGDGNTIYF. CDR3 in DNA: TGTGCCAGCAGTTACGGCGGGGGAGATGGAAACACCATATATTTT.

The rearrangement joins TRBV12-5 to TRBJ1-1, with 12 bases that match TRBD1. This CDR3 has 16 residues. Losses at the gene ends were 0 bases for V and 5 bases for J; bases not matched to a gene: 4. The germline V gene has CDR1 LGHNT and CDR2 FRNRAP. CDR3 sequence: CASGLVGDRGPTEAFF. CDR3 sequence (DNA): TGTGCTAGTGGTTTGGTAGGGGACAGGGGGCCGACTGAAGCTTTCTTT.